A selection of T cell receptor beta chains follows, all from one sample in a study of glioma-infiltrating T cells after dendritic cell vaccination. Sequencing used immunoSEQ multiplex PCR; TCRdb keeps in-frame clones, though not all of them. The sample yields under 100,000 clones, approximately 81% seen once. The sequenced sample was blood, obtained before dendritic cell vaccination. All receptors come from a human donor with glioblastoma. Both conserved end residues are part of each CDR3. The D gene is left open where the match is weak. Only some rows state a clone size, as once, few, many or a class for expanded clones.

abundance,d_gene,v_gene,j_gene,CDR3aa,CDR3nt
NA,NA,TRBV7-2,TRBJ1-2,CASSLGPGLYGYTF,TGTGCCAGCAGCTTAGGGCCAGGGCTCTATGGCTACACCTTC
NA,NA,TRBV5-6,TRBJ1-2,CASSLWGTRLYGYTF,TGTGCCAGCAGCTTGTGGGGGACAAGGCTCTATGGCTACACCTTC
NA,NA,TRBV18,TRBJ1-1,CASSDFPGVNTEAFF,TGTGCCAGCTCCGACTTCCCGGGGGTGAACACTGAAGCTTTCTTT
NA,TRBD1,TRBV27,TRBJ2-7,CASSSGHRTGSYEQYF,TGTGCCAGCAGTTCCGGGCACCGGACAGGGTCCTACGAGCAGTACTTC
NA,NA,TRBV27,TRBJ2-3,CASSPGIHTDTQYF,TGTGCCAGCAGTCCGGGGATACACACAGATACGCAGTATTTT
few,NA,TRBV5-5,TRBJ2-7,CASSLGGAGPYEQYF,TGTGCCAGCAGCCTGGGGGGCGCCGGACCCTACGAGCAGTACTTC
few,TRBD1,TRBV10-3,TRBJ2-7,CAITADRAGHEQYF,TGTGCCATCACTGCCGACAGGGCTGGCCACGAGCAGTACTTC
NA,NA,TRBV6-1,TRBJ1-4,CASSEQGSGPEKLFF,TGTGCCAGCAGTGAACAGGGAAGTGGTCCTGAAAAACTGTTTTTT
NA,NA,TRBV9,TRBJ1-3,CASSPTGNTIYF,TGTGCCAGCAGCCCCACTGGAAACACCATATATTTT
NA,TRBD2,TRBV6-1,TRBJ2-3,CASSPLAASTDTQYF,TGTGCCAGCAGCCCACTAGCGGCTAGCACAGATACGCAGTATTTT
NA,TRBD1,TRBV6-1,TRBJ1-1,CASSSRDRDDTEAFF,TGTGCCAGCAGTTCCCGGGACAGGGACGACACTGAAGCTTTCTTT
NA,NA,TRBV7-9,TRBJ2-6,CASSGTGLNSGANVLTF,TGTGCCAGCAGCGGTACGGGACTGAACTCTGGGGCCAACGTCCTGACTTTC
medium-sized,NA,TRBV21-1,TRBJ1-6,CASIPASPPMGHLTITPLHF,TGTGCCAGCATCCCAGCAAGCCCACCCATGGGACACCTTACGATTACACCCCTCCACTTT
NA,TRBD2,TRBV6-1,TRBJ2-5,CASGWAGGETQYF,TGTGCCAGCGGGTGGGCGGGGGGAGAGACCCAGTACTTC
NA,NA,TRBV7-3,TRBJ2-3,CASSLTRADTQYF,TGTGCCAGCAGCTTAACGAGGGCAGATACGCAGTATTTT
NA,NA,TRBV19,TRBJ1-1,CASSISLGRGPEAFF,TGTGCCAGTAGTATAAGTTTAGGGCGGGGTCCTGAAGCTTTCTTT
NA,NA,TRBV6-5,TRBJ1-2,CASSYSGGSYGYTF,TGTGCCAGCAGTTACTCCGGCGGGAGCTATGGCTACACCTTC
few,NA,TRBV18,TRBJ1-2,CASSPLPPPRNYGYTF,TGTGCCAGCTCACCATTGCCCCCCCCCAGGAACTATGGCTACACCTTC
NA,TRBD1,TRBV2,TRBJ1-2,CASSEGTGGTYGYTF,TGTGCCAGCAGTGAAGGCACAGGGGGCACCTATGGCTACACCTTC
NA,TRBD1,TRBV27,TRBJ1-1,CASSLRDSLNEAFF,TGTGCCAGCAGTTTAAGGGACAGCCTTAATGAAGCTTTCTTT
NA,NA,TRBV2,TRBJ2-1,CASSENGNEQFF,TGTGCCAGCAGTGAAAACGGCAATGAGCAGTTCTTC
NA,TRBD2,TRBV19,TRBJ2-3,CASSIGGGLAGGIFSDTQYF,TGTGCCAGTAGTATCGGGGGGGGACTAGCGGGAGGTATTTTTTCAGATACGCAGTATTTT
NA,TRBD1,TRBV30,TRBJ2-5,CAWLQGAAQETQYF,TGTGCCTGGTTACAGGGGGCAGCCCAAGAGACCCAGTACTTC
NA,TRBD2,TRBV28,TRBJ2-3,CASSGSSGSEADTQYF,TGTGCCAGCAGTGGGTCTAGCGGGAGTGAGGCAGATACGCAGTATTTT
NA,TRBD1,TRBV6-1,TRBJ1-4,CASSRTRGGGEKLFF,TGTGCCAGCAGCCGAACAAGAGGGGGCGGTGAAAAACTGTTTTTT
NA,TRBD2,TRBV5-4,TRBJ2-7,CASSFGTSGGISSYEQYF,TGTGCCAGCAGCTTCGGGACTAGCGGGGGGATAAGCTCCTACGAGCAGTACTTC
NA,NA,TRBV29-1,TRBJ2-7,CSVGTGTWDVEQYF,TGCAGCGTTGGAACCGGGACTTGGGACGTCGAGCAGTACTTC
few,TRBD2,TRBV10-2,TRBJ2-3,CASSLSGVSDTQYF,TGCGCCAGCAGTCTTAGCGGGGTATCAGATACGCAGTATTTT
NA,TRBD1,TRBV2,TRBJ2-7,CASTGTTYEQYF,TGTGCCTCGACAGGGACAACCTACGAGCAGTACTTC
NA,NA,TRBV19,TRBJ2-5,CASSSLTAEETQYF,TGTGCCAGTAGTAGCCTGACAGCTGAAGAGACCCAGTACTTC
NA,NA,TRBV11-3,TRBJ1-2,CASSFSAGPQPYGYTF,TGTGCCAGCAGCTTTTCTGCGGGCCCACAGCCGTATGGCTACACCTTC
NA,NA,TRBV19,TRBJ2-7,CASSMMGVGSEQYF,TGTGCCAGTAGTATGATGGGAGTAGGGTCCGAGCAGTACTTC
NA,NA,TRBV6-1,TRBJ1-2,CATTLLGYTF,TGTGCCACTACCTTGCTGGGCTACACCTTC
NA,NA,TRBV19,TRBJ1-4,CASSDSIATNEKLFF,TGTGCCAGTAGCGACAGTATAGCAACTAATGAAAAACTGTTTTTT
NA,NA,TRBV18,TRBJ1-2,CASSPVSGHSFGYTF,TGTGCCAGCTCACCCGTCTCGGGACACTCCTTTGGCTACACCTTC
NA,NA,TRBV7-3,TRBJ2-1,CASATGNFGGYNEQFF,TGTGCCAGCGCCACAGGAAATTTCGGCGGTTACAATGAGCAGTTCTTC
once,NA,TRBV5-6,TRBJ1-1,CASSLEPTAAEAFF,TGTGCCAGCAGCTTGGAGCCCACAGCCGCTGAAGCTTTCTTT
few,TRBD1,TRBV10-3,TRBJ1-3,CASSLTGTGGFSGNTIYF,TGTGCCAGCAGCCTCACCGGGACAGGGGGATTCAGTGGAAACACCATATATTTT
NA,NA,TRBV6-1,TRBJ1-1,CASSVPVYRREAFF,TGTGCCAGCAGTGTCCCCGTATATCGGCGGGAAGCTTTCTTT
once,NA,TRBV2,TRBJ2-7,CASPGAGGEQYF,TGTGCCAGCCCGGGGGCAGGGGGCGAGCAGTACTTC
NA,NA,TRBV30,TRBJ1-3,CAWSLSSGNTIYF,TGTGCCTGGAGTCTAAGCTCTGGAAACACCATATATTTT
NA,TRBD2,TRBV7-9,TRBJ2-1,CASSRTSGNEQFF,TGTGCCAGCAGCCGGACTAGCGGGAACGAGCAGTTCTTC
NA,TRBD1,TRBV5-1,TRBJ2-3,CATGWGDRVMETDTQYF,TGCGCCACAGGTTGGGGAGACAGGGTGATGGAAACAGATACGCAGTATTTT
NA,TRBD1,TRBV5-1,TRBJ1-2,CASSDEGRGAGYGYTF,TGCGCCAGCAGCGACGAAGGCAGGGGGGCAGGCTATGGCTACACCTTC
NA,TRBD1,TRBV19,TRBJ2-5,CASSIQGARQETQYF,TGTGCCAGTAGTATACAGGGGGCAAGGCAAGAGACCCAGTACTTC
NA,TRBD1,TRBV6-5,TRBJ1-3,CASTRTGGGNTIYF,TGTGCCAGCACCCGGACAGGGGGAGGAAACACCATATATTTT
NA,NA,TRBV2,TRBJ2-3,CASLTNSVSADTQYF,TGTGCCAGCCTTACAAATAGCGTTTCGGCAGATACGCAGTATTTT
NA,TRBD2,TRBV9,TRBJ2-3,CASSVGGLAIDTQYF,TGTGCCAGCAGCGTAGGGGGACTAGCGATAGATACGCAGTATTTT
NA,NA,TRBV6-1,TRBJ1-1,CASSDPRRVGTEAFF,TGTGCCAGCAGTGATCCCCGCAGGGTCGGTACTGAAGCTTTCTTT
NA,NA,TRBV28,TRBJ1-1,CASTSMQGNTEAFF,TGTGCCAGCACCTCCATGCAGGGGAACACTGAAGCTTTCTTT
NA,NA,TRBV6-5,TRBJ1-2,CASSPPRQDYGYTF,TGTGCCAGCAGTCCACCCAGGCAGGACTATGGCTACACCTTC
few,NA,TRBV7-6,TRBJ2-5,CASSSLPQETQYF,TGTGCCAGCAGCTCTCTCCCTCAAGAGACCCAGTACTTC
NA,TRBD1,TRBV5-1,TRBJ1-1,CASSLETGGTEAFF,TGCGCCAGCAGCTTGGAGACAGGGGGCACTGAAGCTTTCTTT
NA,NA,TRBV11-1,TRBJ1-5,CASSFGPPPGGGPQHF,TGTGCCAGCAGCTTCGGTCCCCCCCCCGGGGGAGGGCCCCAGCATTTT
NA,TRBD1,TRBV5-1,TRBJ2-2,CASSLVPDRDTGELFF,TGCGCCAGCAGCTTGGTCCCGGACAGGGACACCGGGGAGCTGTTTTTT
NA,NA,TRBV27,TRBJ1-5,CASREGNQPQHF,TGTGCCAGCAGGGAGGGAAATCAGCCCCAGCATTTT
NA,TRBD1,TRBV27,TRBJ2-7,CASSTLRGTGTGAFTTYEQYF,TGTGCCAGCAGCACCTTAAGGGGGACCGGGACAGGGGCTTTTACGACCTACGAGCAGTACTTC
NA,TRBD2,TRBV28,TRBJ2-3,CASSLGGASTDTQYF,TGTGCCAGCAGTTTGGGAGGGGCTAGCACAGATACGCAGTATTTT
NA,NA,TRBV28,TRBJ1-2,CASSPPGRAYGYTF,TGTGCCAGCAGTCCCCCTGGCAGGGCCTATGGCTACACCTTC
NA,TRBD2,TRBV9,TRBJ2-5,CASSRGTSGSPRQTQYF,TGTGCCAGCAGCCGGGGGACTAGCGGCTCCCCCCGGCAGACCCAGTACTTC